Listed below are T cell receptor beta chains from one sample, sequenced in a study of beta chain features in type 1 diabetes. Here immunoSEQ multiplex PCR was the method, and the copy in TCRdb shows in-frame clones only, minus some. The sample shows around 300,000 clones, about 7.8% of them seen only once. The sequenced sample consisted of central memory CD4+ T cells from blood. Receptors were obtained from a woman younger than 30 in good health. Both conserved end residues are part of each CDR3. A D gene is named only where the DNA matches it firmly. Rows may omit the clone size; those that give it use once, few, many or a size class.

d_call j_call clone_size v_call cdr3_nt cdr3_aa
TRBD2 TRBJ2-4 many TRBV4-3 TGCGCCAGCAGCCAAGAGGCCCGGAGCGGGAGAAACATTCAGTACTTC CASSQEARSGRNIQYF
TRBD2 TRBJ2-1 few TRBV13 TGTGCCAGCAGCTTGGTTCTAGCGGGAGTGAACAATGAGCAGTTCTTC CASSLVLAGVNNEQFF
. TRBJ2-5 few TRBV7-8 TGTGGATCTAAAGTGGGCAAGTCAGAGACCCAGTACTTC CGSKVGKSETQYF
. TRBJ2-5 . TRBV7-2 TGCGCCAGCAGCCAAAATTTGGGTGATCGAGAGACCCAGTACTTC CASSQNLGDRETQYF
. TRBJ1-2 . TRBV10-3 TGTGCCACCGGACAGACTAACTATGGCTACACCTTC CATGQTNYGYTF
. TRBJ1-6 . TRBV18 TGTGCCAGCTCACCACCGTCTGGGCACAATTCACCCCTCCACTTT CASSPPSGHNSPLHF
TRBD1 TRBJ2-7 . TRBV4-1 TGCGCCAGCAGCCAAGCCCCTAACAGGGGATTGGGGGAGCAGTACTTC CASSQAPNRGLGEQYF
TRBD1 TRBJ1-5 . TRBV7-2 TGTGCCAGCAGCTCCCGACAGGGTTCTCAGCCCCAGCATTTT CASSSRQGSQPQHF
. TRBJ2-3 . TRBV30 TGTGCCTGGGGGACCCAGGGACTGTACACAGATACGCAGTATTTT CAWGTQGLYTDTQYF
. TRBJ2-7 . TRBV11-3 TGTGCCAGCAGCGCCCCGGGACCGATCTACGAGCAGTACTTC CASSAPGPIYEQYF
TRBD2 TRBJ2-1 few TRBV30 TGTGCCTGGAGTCCCAAGGCGGCGGGAGTTCGGAATGAGCAGTTCTTC CAWSPKAAGVRNEQFF
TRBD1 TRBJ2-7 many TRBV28 TGTGCCAGCCGGGACAGGGGCTACGAGCAGTACTTC CASRDRGYEQYF
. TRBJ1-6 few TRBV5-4 TGTGCCAGCAGCTTGGAACAGGGCGGTTCACCCCTCCACTTT CASSLEQGGSPLHF
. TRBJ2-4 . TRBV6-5 TGTGCCAGCAGGAGTTTAGCCAAAAACATTCAGTACTTC CASRSLAKNIQYF
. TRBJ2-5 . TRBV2 TGTGCCAGTTTGATGGTAGAGACCCAGTACTTC CASLMVETQYF
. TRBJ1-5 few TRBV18 TGTGCCAGCTCACCATTGTCAGGTCAGCCCCAGCATTTT CASSPLSGQPQHF
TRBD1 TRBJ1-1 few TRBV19 TGTGCCAGTAGTCTCAGGGACAGAGAAACTCTGAACACTGAAGCTTTCTTT CASSLRDRETLNTEAFF
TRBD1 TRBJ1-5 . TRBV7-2 TGTGCCAGCAGCTTACCGGGGACAGGGCGTCAGCCCCAGCATTTT CASSLPGTGRQPQHF
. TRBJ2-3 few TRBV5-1 TGCGCCAGCAGCCGAGACAGAGGCACAGATACGCAGTATTTT CASSRDRGTDTQYF
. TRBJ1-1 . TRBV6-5 TGTGCCGTCCTACGTGGCCCGAACACTGAAGCTTTCTTT CAVLRGPNTEAFF
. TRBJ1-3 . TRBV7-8 TGTGCCAGCAGCCCCGACAGCTTCTCTGGAAACACCATATATTTT CASSPDSFSGNTIYF
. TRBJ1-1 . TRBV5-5 TGTGCCAGCAGCTTGGGCCTGGTCAACACTGAAGCTTTCTTT CASSLGLVNTEAFF
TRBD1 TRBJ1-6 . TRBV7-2 TGTGCCAGCAGCTTTAGACAGGGGGCTAACTCCTATAATTCACCCCTCCACTTT CASSFRQGANSYNSPLHF
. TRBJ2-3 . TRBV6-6 TGTGCCAGCAGTTACATCTCAGATACGCAGTATTTT CASSYISDTQYF
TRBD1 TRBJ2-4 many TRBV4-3 TGCGCCAGCAGCCAAGGCTACACAGGGGATACGAACATTCAGTACTTC CASSQGYTGDTNIQYF
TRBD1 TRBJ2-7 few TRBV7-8 TGTGCCAGCAGCCCACGGACAGGGAACGAGCAGTACTTC CASSPRTGNEQYF
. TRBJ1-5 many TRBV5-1 TGCGCCAGCAGCCCTACAGGGTTGGGGAATCAGCCCCAGCATTTT CASSPTGLGNQPQHF
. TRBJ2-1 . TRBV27 TGTGCCAGCAGTTTACGGAAAGGGGCAAATAACAATGAGCAGTTCTTC CASSLRKGANNNEQFF
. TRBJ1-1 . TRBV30 TGTGCCTGGATTCCCGTTGTGAACACTGAAGCTTTCTTT CAWIPVVNTEAFF
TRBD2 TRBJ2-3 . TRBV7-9 TGTGCCAGCAGCCGGACTAGCGGATACACAGATACGCAGTATTTT CASSRTSGYTDTQYF
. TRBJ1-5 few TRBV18 TGTGCCAGCTCTCCGGGCCTTGGGGCCAATCAGCCCCAGCATTTT CASSPGLGANQPQHF
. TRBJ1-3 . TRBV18 TGTGCCAGCTCACCACGGGCAGAGTTTAGCTCTGGAAACACCATATATTTT CASSPRAEFSSGNTIYF
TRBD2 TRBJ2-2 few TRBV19 TGTGCCAGTACGCCGGGACTAGCGGACACCGGGGAGCTGTTTTTT CASTPGLADTGELFF
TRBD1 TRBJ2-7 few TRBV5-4 TGTGCCAGCAGCTTGGGAGGGACAGGAGGCCGTTACGAGCAGTACTTC CASSLGGTGGRYEQYF
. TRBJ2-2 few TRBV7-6 TGTGCCAGCAGCTTAGACGGCACACTGGTAACCGGGGAGCTGTTTTTT CASSLDGTLVTGELFF
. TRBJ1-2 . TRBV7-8 TGTGCCAGCAGCTTATCAGGGGACTATGGCTACACCTTC CASSLSGDYGYTF
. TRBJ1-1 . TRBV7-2 TGTGCCAGCAGCCGAGGAGGACGGAACACTGAAGCTTTCTTT CASSRGGRNTEAFF
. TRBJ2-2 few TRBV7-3 TGTGCCAGCAGCCCCCTCCCGACTAACGCAAACACCGGGGAGCTGTTTTTT CASSPLPTNANTGELFF
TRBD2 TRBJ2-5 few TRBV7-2 TGTGCCAGCAGCTGGAGCGGGGGGGCAAGAGAGACCCAGTACTTC CASSWSGGARETQYF
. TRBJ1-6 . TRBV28 TGTGCCAGCAGTTATCCACACTCCGGTTCCTCTTCACCCCTCCACTTT CASSYPHSGSSSPLHF
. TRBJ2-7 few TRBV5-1 TGCGCCAGCAGCTACAGGGACCTCTCCTACGAGCAGTACTTC CASSYRDLSYEQYF
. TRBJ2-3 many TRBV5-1 TGCGCCAGCAGTTGGGACTTCACAGATACGCAGTATTTT CASSWDFTDTQYF
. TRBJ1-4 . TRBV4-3 TGCGCCAGCAGCCAAGATAACGAGGGGGAAAAACTGTTTTTT CASSQDNEGEKLFF
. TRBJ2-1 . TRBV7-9 TGTGCCAGCAGCTTCCTCACGGTGATGAACAATGAGCAGTTCTTC CASSFLTVMNNEQFF
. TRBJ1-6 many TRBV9 TGTGCCAGCAGCGTAGGGAATTCACCCCTCCACTTT CASSVGNSPLHF
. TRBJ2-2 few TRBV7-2 TGTGCCAGCAGGGGACCCGGGACGAACACCGGGGAGCTGTTTTTT CASRGPGTNTGELFF
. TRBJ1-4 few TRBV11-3 TGTGCCAGCAGCTCGCAGATCCGGGGGGAACTGTTTTTT CASSSQIRGELFF
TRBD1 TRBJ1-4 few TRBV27 TGTGCCAGCAGTTTATCTCGGGGACAGGGCCGAGGGGGTGAAAAACTGTTTTTT CASSLSRGQGRGGEKLFF
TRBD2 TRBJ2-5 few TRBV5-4 TGTGCCAGCAGCTGGGGCGGGAGCGTCGAGACCCAGTACTTC CASSWGGSVETQYF
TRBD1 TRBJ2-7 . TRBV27 TGTGCCAGCAGACACCGGGACAGGACCTACGAGCAGTACTTC CASRHRDRTYEQYF
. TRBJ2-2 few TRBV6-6 TGTGCCAGCAGCGCTACGTGGGAGCTGTTTTTT CASSATWELFF